These 5 T cell receptor beta chains were sequenced from one sample in a study of blood T cell repertoires in COVID-19. Clones were read by immunoSEQ multiplex PCR, and TCRdb kept only the in-frame ones, dropping some. Among 250,000 or so clones, 80% to 85% were seen once, and the ten largest hold 3% to 4%. The sequencing sample was made of peripheral blood. Receptor source: a woman aged 18-30 years with acute or convalescent COVID-19.

The chain has TRBV5-1 and TRBJ2-3; 9 bases agree with TRBD2. The V segment lost 7 bases and the J segment 5 bases; nucleotides outside the gene matches: 8. The CDR3 has 14 residues. From germline, CDR1 is SGHRS and CDR2 YFSETQ. As DNA, the CDR3 is TGCGCCAGCGTCCTTAGCGGGGGCGGAGATACGCAGTATTTT. This translates into CASVLSGGGDTQYF.

The rearrangement links TRBV14 to TRBJ1-1; TRBD1 agrees at 10 bases. The CDR3 has 15 residues. V shed 1 base, J shed 10 bases, and the junction held 9 bases outside the gene matches. Germline V CDR1 and CDR2: SGHDN, FVKESK. The DNA for the CDR3 is TGTGCCAGCAGCCAAGTACATTCGGGACAGGGGATAGCTTTCTTT. It yields the protein CASSQVHSGQGIAFF.

A single count supports this clone. V and J are TRBV6-5 and TRBJ1-2; D is possibly TRBD1 (6 bases). V was clipped by 2 bases and J by 6 bases, with 13 bases between them. Germline V gives CDR1 MNHEY, CDR2 SVGAGI. The CDR3 has 14 residues. The CDR3 region is CASSYDRSADGYTF. The DNA for the CDR3 is TGTGCCAGCAGTTACGACAGGTCCGCGGATGGCTACACCTTC.

This sequence joins TRBV4-3 and TRBJ1-2; tentatively, D is TRBD1 (5 bases). CDR3 length equals 16 residues. CDR1 and CDR2 (germline): LGHNA, YSLEER. Trimming took off 0 bases at V and 6 bases at J, with 17 bases between the two ends. The CDR3 DNA follows: TGCGCCAGCAGCCAAGAAGGCGAACGTGGGGGGAATGGCTACACCTTC. Translating gives CASSQEGERGGNGYTF.

The genes are TRBV2 and TRBJ2-2; 10 bases map to TRBD1. Germline V gives CDR1 SNHLY, CDR2 FYNNEI. The CDR3 spans 17 residues. J was trimmed by 4 bases and V by 2 bases; bases with no gene match: 7. For the CDR3, the DNA is TGTGCCAGCAGTGAACCCTGGACAGGGGGATTCACCGGGGAGCTGTTTTTT. Translated: CASSEPWTGGFTGELFF.